Listed below are T cell receptor beta chains from one sample, sequenced in a study of blood T cell repertoires in COVID-19. Using immunoSEQ multiplex PCR, the repertoire was profiled, and TCRdb retains in-frame clones only, with some absent. Of about 260,000 clones listed, about 85% are singletons. The specimen was peripheral blood. The receptors were gathered from a man aged 18 to 29 with active or convalescent COVID-19. Both conserved end residues are part of each CDR3. D genes are given only for firm matches. Rows may omit the clone size; those that give it use once, few, many or a size class.

once	TRBD2	TRBV19	TRBJ2-7	TGTGCCAGTGCTCCCAGGGCACTAGCGCTTTACGAGCAGTACTTC	CASAPRALALYEQYF
-	TRBD2	TRBV2	TRBJ2-3	TGTGCCAGCAGGAAACTAGCGGGAGGTCCCACAGATACGCAGTATTTT	CASRKLAGGPTDTQYF
-	TRBD1	TRBV14	TRBJ1-2	TGTGCCAGCAGCTATACAGGGGATGGCTACACCTTC	CASSYTGDGYTF
many	TRBD1	TRBV7-3	TRBJ1-6	TGTGCCAGCAGCCAGACAGGGGGGGATTCACCCCTCCACTTT	CASSQTGGDSPLHF
-	-	TRBV6-5	TRBJ2-3	TGTGCCAGCAGCAGTCAAGATACGCAGTATTTT	CASSSQDTQYF
-	-	TRBV19	TRBJ2-1	TGTGCCAGTAGTATCCAGGGGCTCTCCTACAATGAGCAGTTCTTC	CASSIQGLSYNEQFF
-	-	TRBV6-6	TRBJ1-2	TGTGCCAGCCGGGGGGTTGGCTACACCTTC	CASRGVGYTF
-	-	TRBV24-1	TRBJ2-3	TGTGCCACCAGTGATTTAGGGGATAAAGGGATATCAGATACGCAGTATTTT	CATSDLGDKGISDTQYF
-	TRBD1	TRBV2	TRBJ1-5	TGTGCCAGCAGGGCGCAGGGGGTAAACAATCAGCCCCAGCATTTT	CASRAQGVNNQPQHF
many	TRBD1	TRBV11-2	TRBJ2-7	TGTGCCAGCAGCCCAATAAGACGTGACAGGGGGCAAAGGTACGAGCAGTACTTC	CASSPIRRDRGQRYEQYF
-	TRBD2	TRBV6-2/TRBV6-3	TRBJ2-7	TGTGCCAGCAGTCTTGGACTAGCGGGACGCTACGAGCAGTACTTC	CASSLGLAGRYEQYF
-	TRBD2	TRBV19	TRBJ2-3	TGTGCCAGTAGTATTCAGCGGGGAACAGATACGCAGTATTTT	CASSIQRGTDTQYF
-	TRBD1	TRBV7-9	TRBJ1-4	TGTGCCAGCAGCTTACCCGGGACAGGCAAACTGTTTTTT	CASSLPGTGKLFF
-	TRBD2	TRBV5-5	TRBJ2-5	TGTGCCAGCAGCTTGGGCGGGGGACAAGAGACCCAGTACTTC	CASSLGGGQETQYF
-	-	TRBV24-1	TRBJ2-7	TGTGCCACCAGGTCAGGTTCGGGGGAGCAGTACTTC	CATRSGSGEQYF
-	TRBD1	TRBV19	TRBJ1-4	TGTGCCAGTAAAACACGGGGACAGCAAAATGAAAAACTGTTTTTT	CASKTRGQQNEKLFF
-	TRBD1	TRBV7-2	TRBJ1-1	TGTGCCAGCCATACAGGGGGCCGGATGAACACTGAAGCTTTCTTT	CASHTGGRMNTEAFF
-	TRBD1	TRBV28	TRBJ1-5	TGTGCCAGCAGCACCCCGGGACAGAGGCCCCAGCATTTT	CASSTPGQRPQHF
-	-	TRBV5-1	TRBJ2-3	TGCGCCAGCAGCTTGGAAGGGGAAGATACGCAGTATTTT	CASSLEGEDTQYF
-	TRBD1	TRBV5-1	TRBJ2-2	TGCGCCAGCAGCCCTGAGGGACAGGGGACCTGGGAGCTGTTTTTT	CASSPEGQGTWELFF
-	TRBD1	TRBV4-1	TRBJ1-5	TGCGCCAGCAGCCCGGGGTCACGGACAGGGGAGCAGCCCCAGCATTTT	CASSPGSRTGEQPQHF
-	TRBD1	TRBV19	TRBJ2-4	TGTGCCAGTAGTTTCGTAGGGGGCAACTTCGTTCAGTACTTC	CASSFVGGNFVQYF
-	TRBD1	TRBV7-9	TRBJ1-3	TGTGCCAGCAGCTTAACACAGGGGGCAAACACCATATATTTT	CASSLTQGANTIYF
once	TRBD1	TRBV24-1	TRBJ2-1	TGTGCCACCAGTGACCCGGGACAGGGGGGCTACAATGAGCAGTTCTTC	CATSDPGQGGYNEQFF
once	-	TRBV7-9	TRBJ1-1	TGTGCCAGCAGCTACGACTATACTACCCCAGGTTCTTCGGACTTT	CASSYDYTTPGSSDF
-	-	TRBV27	TRBJ2-1	TGTGCCAGCAGCGGGACTTTCGATGAGCAGTTCTTC	CASSGTFDEQFF
-	-	TRBV10-3	TRBJ2-7	TGTGCCATGAAGAGCTCATTGGTCGAAATCGAGCAGTACTTC	CAMKSSLVEIEQYF
-	TRBD1	TRBV7-3	TRBJ2-1	TGTGCCAGCAGCTTAGATCAGGGGGCGCATTCCAATGAGCAGTTCTTC	CASSLDQGAHSNEQFF
-	TRBD1	TRBV27	TRBJ1-1	TGTGCCAGCAGTCTGACAGGGGGCGGTGAAGCTTTCTTT	CASSLTGGGEAFF
once	TRBD1	TRBV11-2	TRBJ1-5	TGTGCCAGCAGCTCCGACAGGGCGCAGCCCCAGCATTTT	CASSSDRAQPQHF
-	TRBD2	TRBV28	TRBJ2-1	TGTGCCAGCAGCTCTGAGAGGGGACTAGCGGGAGGGGATGAGCAGTTCTTC	CASSSERGLAGGDEQFF
-	-	TRBV28	TRBJ1-5	TGTGCCAGCAGTTTTAGCAAGCCCCCTCTGAATCAGCCCCAGCATTTT	CASSFSKPPLNQPQHF
-	-	TRBV3-1/TRBV3-2	TRBJ2-5	TGTGCCAGCAGCCCGGGGTTAGCTGGAGAGACCCAGTACTTC	CASSPGLAGETQYF
few	TRBD2	TRBV6-5	TRBJ2-1	TGTGCCAGCAGGGTTTCTTTTGGCGGGGGCAATGAGCAGTTCTTC	CASRVSFGGGNEQFF
-	-	TRBV13	TRBJ2-3	TGTGCCAGCAGCCCGAGGAGAGATACGCAGTATTTT	CASSPRRDTQYF
-	-	TRBV6-5	TRBJ2-6	TGTGCCAGCTGGAGCGGCTCTGGGGCCAACGTCCTGACTTTC	CASWSGSGANVLTF
-	-	TRBV18	TRBJ1-2	TGTGCCAGCTCACCAGGACAGAACGCTAACTATGGCTACACCTTC	CASSPGQNANYGYTF
-	-	TRBV5-1	TRBJ2-7	TGCGCCAGCAGACCCGGGTGGGGGCTCGTATACGAGCAGTACTTC	CASRPGWGLVYEQYF
-	TRBD2	TRBV2	TRBJ2-7	TGTGCCAGCAGCAGGGAGGGCTACGAGCAGTACTTC	CASSREGYEQYF
once	-	TRBV12-5	TRBJ1-1	TGTGCTAGTGGTTTGCAACAACGCATGAATGAAGCTTTCTTT	CASGLQQRMNEAFF
-	TRBD1	TRBV28	TRBJ1-1	TGTGCCAGCAGCTATGGACAGGGAAGCACTGAAGCTTTCTTT	CASSYGQGSTEAFF
-	TRBD2	TRBV12-5	TRBJ2-5	TGTGCTAGTGGCTTGCCCCCCAAGGGCCGGGAGGGGTTTGAGACCCAGTACTTC	CASGLPPKGREGFETQYF
few	-	TRBV25-1	TRBJ2-1	TGTGCCAGCAGTGAGTATGGGGAGGAGGTGCCCCATGAGCAGTTCTTC	CASSEYGEEVPHEQFF
-	TRBD2	TRBV19	TRBJ2-7	TGTGCCAGTAGTATAGGTCTAGCGGGAGTATACGAGCAGTACTTC	CASSIGLAGVYEQYF
once	TRBD1	TRBV28	TRBJ1-5	TGTGCCAGCAGTCTCGGACAGGGAGACCAGCCCCAGCATTTT	CASSLGQGDQPQHF
once	-	TRBV6-6	TRBJ1-5	TGTGCCAGCAGTCGAGACGGCTCCTGGGCATCAAATCAGCCCCAGCATTTT	CASSRDGSWASNQPQHF
many	-	TRBV2	TRBJ2-2	TGTGCCAGTACCGGGACGAACACCGGGGAGCTGTTTTTT	CASTGTNTGELFF
-	TRBD2	TRBV5-1	TRBJ2-1	TGCGCCAGCAGCGTAGTGGGACTAGCGGGGGCCGAGGAGTTCTTC	CASSVVGLAGAEEFF
-	TRBD1	TRBV30	TRBJ1-6	TGTGCCTGGAGTGAGGCAGGGGGGCAGAATTCACCCCTCCACTTT	CAWSEAGGQNSPLHF
-	-	TRBV11-2	TRBJ1-2	TGTGCCAGCAGACTCCCAGGCAAAGCAGGCTATGGCTACACCTTC	CASRLPGKAGYGYTF
-	TRBD1	TRBV6-5	TRBJ1-4	TGTGCCAGCAGTTACGTACAGGGGGGGGAAAAACTGTTTTTT	CASSYVQGGEKLFF
-	TRBD1	TRBV5-1	TRBJ2-5	TGCGCCAGCACCATGACAGGGAGTGAGACCCAGTACTTC	CASTMTGSETQYF